The source of this T cell receptor (beta chain) is a study of blood T cell repertoires in COVID-19 (dated by TCRdb to 2018 to 2021). Study-wide context: Samples from collaborators originated in the United States, Italy and Spain and spanned both the acute and convalescent phases of COVID-19. The prospective study material was composed of cDNA or gDNA derived from T cells, B-cell-depleted T cells, or PBMCs. The repertoires were released in a freely available public database meant as a resource for research on the immune response to SARS-CoV-2. Where available, HLA class I and class II types were taken from metadata supplied by the sample provider and were not determined by assay-based typing. The dataset comprised deeply sampled blood TCRbeta repertoires from subjects exposed to, actively infected with, or recovered from COVID-19. The samples were drawn from the first 160 participants of the ongoing ImmuneRACE study and from 1,254 subjects provided by 6 global collaborators. Nearly every sample came with metadata listing a de-identified subject ID, COVID-19 status, age in years and sex. What the research found in general, with its limitations: The quantity of clinical and demographic metadata differed by source and by participant and was supplied without curation.

TCRbeta CDR3 regions were amplified from genomic DNA by means of the immunoSEQ Assay, a bias-controlled multiplex PCR. Per the source publication's procedure: Nucleated cell counts per sample were estimated from amplification of reference gene primers within the assay. Sequence reads were collapsed and filtered to measure the absolute abundance of every unique TCRbeta CDR3 rearrangement. For each sample, productive Simpson clonality was calculated by taking the square root of Simpson's diversity index across productive rearrangements. In its TCRdb copy, this immuneACCESS table keeps in-frame sequences only and misses some clones. Where compared with another copy, unresolved V genes explain less than half of these, and the others have no known cause. V and J calls and clone size are as listed in that table; D and trimming were resolved from the DNA. This sample gives about 24,000 clones in total; around 86% of them show up just once. The biggest ten clones account for roughly 8.9% of the sample.

Whole blood was collected in K2EDTA tubes by collaborating institutions according to the institutions' own protocols. Collaborator samples were shipped for TCRbeta analysis as frozen whole blood, isolated PBMCs, or DNA extracted from either sample type. Of note for this clone: The antigen this receptor binds is unknown. No much larger clonotype is one base removed from it; base qualities were not supplied.

The sample taken for sequencing was peripheral blood. The receptor was derived from a human donor in a cohort sampled during active COVID-19.

The nucleotide sequence reads TGTGCCAGCAGCCAAGGAGGTGGGGCCGGCGGGGAGCTGTTTTTT. This sequence encodes CASSQGGGAGGELFF. The chain joins TRBV3-1 (or the pseudogene TRBV3-2) to TRBJ2-2; the D region possibly corresponds to TRBD1 (5 bases align). CDR1 and CDR2 are drawn from the germline V gene (reference sequence): LGHDT, YNNKEL. V loses 1 base, J loses 7 bases, and the germline ends lie 13 bases apart. Including the terminal cysteine and phenylalanine, the CDR3 comprises 15 residues. Only CDR3 DNA remains: 45 bases, in frame from the first base.